One and the same sample provided the 31 T cell receptor beta chains below, sequenced in a study of Ad26.COV2.S vaccination and SARS-CoV-2 variants. Stated treatment: 19 received Ad26.COV2.S at low or high dose, single or two shots; roughly five received placebo; per-sample allocation not given. The investigators took samples on day 63 after the first vaccine or placebo injection. TCRdb's copy holds only in-frame clones and misses some; the assay was immunoSEQ multiplex PCR. This sample has some 300,000 clones, with roughly 86% found just once. The starting material was peripheral blood, obtained in a trial of Ad26.COV2.S vaccine versus placebo. These receptors were collected from a person aged 18-60 years who received the Ad26.COV2.S COVID-19 vaccine or a placebo.

This chain connects TRBV7-8 to TRBJ1-2; 7 bases match TRBD1. Germline V gives CDR1 SGHVS, CDR2 FQNEAQ. The V and J ends lost 7 bases and 3 bases, in that order; junction bases with no gene match: 11. The CDR3 extends over 15 amino acids. CDR3 amino acids: CASTSHRGEDYGYTF. DNA of the CDR3: TGTGCCAGCACGAGCCACAGGGGCGAGGACTATGGCTACACCTTC.

This chain connects TRBV2 to TRBJ2-2; D may be TRBD1 (5 bases). Germline V gene lookup returns CDR1 SNHLY and CDR2 FYNNEI. The V and J ends lost 3 bases and 6 bases respectively, with 8 bases between them. The CDR3 consists of 13 residues. The CDR3 DNA sequence: TGTGCCAGCAGTGATGGGGCTGCCGGGGAGCTGTTTTTT. Amino acids: CASSDGAAGELFF.

This chain connects TRBV5-8 to TRBJ1-5; 9 positions agree with TRBD1. J gave up 6 bases and V 1 base, and 2 bases lay outside the gene matches. The germline gives CDR1 SGHTS, CDR2 YDEGEE. CDR3 length: 14 amino acids. This CDR3 reads CASSLNRGLQPQHF. The DNA for the CDR3 is TGTGCCAGCAGCTTGAACAGGGGGCTTCAGCCCCAGCATTTT.

V gene TRBV5-1 combines with J gene TRBJ2-5; 11 nucleotides line up with TRBD2. This CDR3 is 16 amino acids long. CDR1 is SGHRS and CDR2 is YFSETQ in the germline V gene. The V and J ends lost 3 bases and 1 base, in that order; junction bases with no gene match: 5. The CDR3 DNA is TGCGCCAGCAGCTCACCGGGACTAGCGGTCCAAGAGACCCAGTACTTC. As protein: CASSSPGLAVQETQYF.

The rearrangement links TRBV12-3 or TRBV12-4 to TRBJ2-1, with D possibly TRBD1 on 6 matching bases. The length of the CDR3 is 13 residues. Trimming cost V 8 bases and J 2 bases, with 10 bases left between them. The CDR3: CASCGQTYNEQFF. The CDR3 DNA sequence: TGTGCCAGCTGCGGACAGACCTACAATGAGCAGTTCTTC.

V and J are TRBV7-2 and TRBJ1-1; perhaps TRBD1 as D (5 bases). In germline, CDR1 is SGHTA, CDR2 FQGNSA. V lost 3 bases to trimming and J lost 1 base, with 9 bases between them. The CDR3 extends over 14 amino acids. The CDR3 reads CASSFRQGNTEAFF. CDR3 nucleotides: TGTGCCAGCAGCTTTCGTCAGGGGAACACTGAAGCTTTCTTT.

V is TRBV25-1 and J is TRBJ2-5; 9 bases fit TRBD2. Germline trimming cut 7 bases from V and 5 bases from J; bases unmatched to any gene: 8. In germline, CDR1 is MGHDK, CDR2 SYGVNS. This CDR3 contains 14 residues. DNA of the CDR3: TGTGCCAGCAACCGAGCGGGGGGCGGGGAGACCCAGTACTTC. Residues: CASNRAGGGETQYF.

There are a few counts of this clone. The chain uses TRBV2 and TRBJ2-7; 8 bases are a match to TRBD1. J lost 3 bases, V lost 6 bases, and 10 bases had no gene match. CDR1 is SNHLY and CDR2 is FYNNEI in the germline V gene. The CDR3 is 15 residues long. The CDR3 reads CASSDQPGQVYEQYF. The DNA for the CDR3 is TGTGCCAGCAGCGATCAACCGGGACAGGTCTACGAGCAGTACTTC.

The chain joins TRBV6-2 or TRBV6-3 to TRBJ2-1, with TRBD1 matching over 10 bases. The CDR3 runs to 16 residues. Per germline, CDR1 MNHEY and CDR2 SVGEGT. Germline trimming cut 5 bases from V and 8 bases from J; bases unmatched to any gene: 12. The CDR3, as DNA: TGTGCCAGCAGTAGTAACTCCGGGACAGGGGTTGATGAGCAGTTCTTC. Protein product: CASSSNSGTGVDEQFF.

This clone was picked up many times. V gene TRBV7-9 combines with J gene TRBJ1-6; D is perhaps TRBD1 (6 bases). CDR3 length equals 15 residues. V was cut by 5 bases and J by 3 bases, with 11 bases left in between. Germline V lookup: CDR1 SEHNR, CDR2 FQNEAQ (reference sequence). CDR3 sequence reads: CASSPDRFYNSPLHF. The CDR3 DNA reads TGTGCCAGCAGCCCCGACAGGTTCTATAATTCACCCCTCCACTTT.

This rearrangement joins TRBV20-1 to TRBJ1-6; D is unclear. Germline V lookup: CDR1 DFQATT, CDR2 SNEGSKA (reference sequence). The V end lost 3 bases, the J end lost 9 bases, and 18 bases lay between the germline ends. The CDR3 consists of 15 residues. CDR3 nucleotide sequence: TGCAGTGCTAGTTCAGCATTAGGGTCTAGTTCACCCCTCCACTTT. Translating it yields CSASSALGSSSPLHF.

V is TRBV6-5 and J is TRBJ1-1; D gene uncertain. Deletions cut 8 bases from V and 5 bases from J, with 18 bases between. The CDR3 sequence is 14 residues long. The V gene's germline CDR1 is MNHEY and CDR2 SVGAGI. The CDR3 region has the DNA TGTGCCAGCCTTATTGATCCGGAAGGGACTGAAGCTTTCTTT. This codes for CASLIDPEGTEAFF.

The rearrangement joins TRBV21-1 to TRBJ1-4. TRBV21-1 represents a pseudogene. CDR3 length equals 16 residues. In DNA, the CDR3 is TGTGCCAGCAGCAAAGATGAGAGGGCAACTAATGAAAAACTGTTTTTT. It codes for CASSKDERATNEKLFF.

The V and J genes are TRBV14 and TRBJ1-4; D ambiguous. The CDR3 is 19 amino acids. CDR1 is SGHDN, CDR2 FVKESK, per germline. Trimming took 0 bases from V and 7 from J, leaving 24 bases between them. The CDR3 loop is CASSQEDVWLGRSPEKLFF. The CDR3 DNA sequence: TGTGCCAGCAGCCAAGAGGATGTTTGGTTGGGCAGGAGTCCTGAAAAACTGTTTTTT.

The chain links TRBV6-2 or TRBV6-3 to TRBJ2-6; D is uncertain. CDR3 length: 15 amino acids. V was clipped by 5 bases and J by 3 bases, with 11 bases between them. Germline V gene lookup returns CDR1 MNHEY and CDR2 SVGEGT. The CDR3 spells CASSRLTLGANVLTF. CDR3 bases: TGTGCCAGCAGTAGGCTCACCCTTGGGGCCAACGTCCTGACTTTC.

The chain recombines TRBV10-3 with TRBJ2-1; D unresolved. Germline V gives CDR1 ENHRY, CDR2 SYGVKD. CDR3 size: 13 residues. Trimming removed 5 bases at V and 1 base at J, with 6 bases between. CDR3 sequence: CAISPTSYNEQFF. CDR3 DNA: TGTGCCATCAGTCCCACATCCTACAATGAGCAGTTCTTC.

This rearrangement joins TRBV5-6 to TRBJ1-6, with 8 bases aligning to TRBD1. With V trimmed by 3 bases and J by 9 bases, 5 bases remained unmatched. Per germline, CDR1 SGHDT and CDR2 YYEEEE. CDR3 length equals 14 residues. The CDR3 nucleotides read TGTGCCAGCAGCTCAGGACAGGGAGGTTCACCCCTCCACTTT. Protein: CASSSGQGGSPLHF.

V and J are TRBV18 and TRBJ1-5; the D gene is possibly TRBD1 (5 bases). Germline loops: CDR1 KGHSH, CDR2 LQKENI. The CDR3 is 13 residues long. V lost 3 bases, J lost 7 bases, and 10 bases lay in between. The DNA of the CDR3 is TGTGCCAGCTCACCGGGAGGGGAACAGCCCCAGCATTTT. Protein sequence: CASSPGGEQPQHF.

The gene calls are TRBV9 and TRBJ1-2; TRBD1 matches at 7 bases. Germline V gene sequence: CDR1 SGDLS, CDR2 YYNGEE. The CDR3 is 14 residues long. V shed 4 bases, J shed 4 bases, and the junction held 7 bases outside the gene matches. The CDR3 DNA is TGTGCCAGCAGCCCAGGGGGACAGTCCTATGGCTACACCTTC. Residues: CASSPGGQSYGYTF.

The chain combines TRBV5-4 with TRBJ2-3; the match to TRBD2 covers 9 bases. Trimming took 5 bases from V and 3 from J; bases not matched to a gene: 4. Germline V lookup: CDR1 SGHNT, CDR2 YYREEE (reference sequence). CDR3 length: 14 residues. For the CDR3, the DNA is TGTGCCAGCAGAGCGGGGGGATTAACAGATACGCAGTATTTT. Its translation is CASRAGGLTDTQYF.

V gene TRBV15 combines with J gene TRBJ1-5, with D unclear. Germline CDR1 is LNHNV and CDR2 is YYDKDF (reference sequence). The CDR3 is 12 amino acids. V lost 0 bases to trimming and J lost 10 bases, with 7 bases between them. The CDR3: CATSRDVQPQHF. DNA of the CDR3: TGTGCCACCAGCAGAGATGTCCAACCCCAGCATTTT.

This clone was picked up a small number of times. The chain joins TRBV27 to TRBJ2-7; the D gene is possibly TRBD2 (5 bases). Per the germline V gene, CDR1 is MNHEY and CDR2 is SMNVEV (reference sequence). This CDR3 is 16 amino acids long. V lost 5 bases and J lost 1, with 18 bases in between. CDR3 in amino acids: CASSPLRTEESYEQYF. CDR3 coding DNA: TGTGCCAGCAGTCCGCTGAGGACGGAGGAATCCTACGAGCAGTACTTC.

This clone was found once. This chain links TRBV5-6 with TRBJ2-4; TRBD1 aligns across 8 bases. The CDR3 has 16 amino acids. Germline CDR1 and CDR2: SGHDT and YYEEEE. J lost 3 bases, V lost 4 bases, and 9 bases had no gene match. The CDR3: CASSPTGVGVKNIQYF. CDR3 DNA sequence: TGTGCCAGCAGCCCGACAGGGGTAGGGGTCAAAAACATTCAGTACTTC.

The rearrangement links TRBV5-1 to TRBJ2-2; D call uncertain. In germline, CDR1 is SGHRS, CDR2 YFSETQ. There are 16 residues in the CDR3. V gave up 0 bases and J gave up 0 bases, with 9 bases separating them. The CDR3 DNA reads as TGCGCCAGCAGCTTGGGTGTTGGCCCGAACACCGGGGAGCTGTTTTTT. Encoded protein: CASSLGVGPNTGELFF. The whole variable domain, remainder taken from reference TRBV5-1 and TRBJ2-2, is KAGVTQTPRYLIKTRGQQVTLSCSPISGHRSVSWYQQTPGQGLQFLFEYFSETQRNKGNFPGRFSGRQFSNSRSEMNVSTLELGDSALYLCASSLGVGPNTGELFFGEGSRLTVL.

The chain links TRBV4-3 to TRBJ1-2, with D uncertain. CDR3 size: 14 residues. Germline CDR1 LGHNA, CDR2 YSLEER. The V and J ends lost 1 base and 2 bases respectively, with 8 bases between them. The CDR3 sequence is CASSQAVGNYGYTF. The CDR3 DNA is TGCGCCAGCAGCCAAGCCGTAGGGAACTATGGCTACACCTTC.

The genes are TRBV7-8 and TRBJ2-1, with 8 bases aligning to TRBD2. Germline CDR1 SGHVS, CDR2 FQNEAQ. This CDR3 contains 13 residues. The V segment lost 10 bases and the J segment 5 bases; nucleotides outside the gene matches: 7. CDR3 sequence reads: CAIGRGAHNEQFF. Here the CDR3 DNA reads TGTGCCATTGGGCGGGGGGCCCACAATGAGCAGTTCTTC.

The chain carries TRBV12-5 and TRBJ1-5; 8 bases agree with TRBD1. Per the germline V gene, CDR1 is LGHNT and CDR2 is FRNRAP. The CDR3 contains 14 residues. With V trimmed by 5 bases and J by 4 bases, 4 bases remained unmatched. The chain's CDR3 is CASGRTGGNQPQHF. The CDR3 DNA sequence: TGTGCTAGTGGTCGTACAGGGGGAAATCAGCCCCAGCATTTT. The whole variable domain, remainder taken from reference TRBV12-5 and TRBJ1-5, is DARVTQTPRHKVTEMGQEVTMRCQPILGHNTVFWYRQTMMQGLELLAYFRNRAPLDDSGMPKDRFSAEMPDATLATLKIQPSEPRDSAVYFCASGRTGGNQPQHFGDGTRLSIL.

This clone was counted once. The chain recombines TRBV19 with TRBJ1-5; D gene ambiguous. Germline CDR1 reads LNHDA; CDR2 reads SQIVND (reference sequence). V lost 2 bases and J lost 8, with 13 bases in between. This CDR3 has 14 residues. CDR3 coding DNA: TGTGCCAGTAGTATAAGGTCGGCCCCAGAGCCCCAGCATTTT. Translating it yields CASSIRSAPEPQHF.

CDR3 coding DNA: TGTGCCAGCAGCTTGGCCTCAGATACGCAGTATTTT. This translates into CASSLASDTQYF. The chain links TRBV5-5 to TRBJ2-3, with D unclear. V dropped 0 bases and J dropped 4 bases, with 3 bases sitting between them. The CDR3 is made up of 12 amino acids. Germline CDR1 is SGHKS and CDR2 is YYEKEE (reference sequence).

The table lists this clone with a count of one. This chain connects TRBV7-2 to TRBJ1-4, with a tentative D call TRBD1 (5 bases). The CDR3 is 17 amino acids. V was pared by 2 bases and J by 3 bases, with 16 bases between. CDR1 is SGHTA and CDR2 is FQGNSA in the germline V gene. Written as DNA, the CDR3 is TGTGCCAGCAGCTTAAGACCTCCAGGGCTACCTAATGAAAAACTGTTTTTT. Amino acids: CASSLRPPGLPNEKLFF.

The V gene is TRBV7-9, the J gene TRBJ1-4; TRBD1 agrees at 7 bases. This CDR3 has 14 amino acids. The V segment lost 5 bases and the J segment 4 bases; nucleotides outside the gene matches: 4. CDR1 SEHNR and CDR2 FQNEAQ come from the germline V gene (reference sequence). CDR3 sequence reads: CASSPGQYNEKLFF. In DNA form, the CDR3 reads TGTGCCAGCAGCCCGGGACAGTATAATGAAAAACTGTTTTTT.